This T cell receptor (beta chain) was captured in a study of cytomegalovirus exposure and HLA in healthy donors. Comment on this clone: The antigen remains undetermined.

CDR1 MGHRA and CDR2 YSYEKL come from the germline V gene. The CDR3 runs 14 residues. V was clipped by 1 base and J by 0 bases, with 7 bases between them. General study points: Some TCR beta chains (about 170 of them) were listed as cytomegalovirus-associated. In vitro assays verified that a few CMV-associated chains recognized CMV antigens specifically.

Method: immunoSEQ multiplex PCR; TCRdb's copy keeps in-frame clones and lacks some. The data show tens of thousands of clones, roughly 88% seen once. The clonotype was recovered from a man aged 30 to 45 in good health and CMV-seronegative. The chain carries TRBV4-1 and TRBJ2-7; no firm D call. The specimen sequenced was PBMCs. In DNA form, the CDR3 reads TGCGCCAGCAGCCAAGGCGTCGGCTCCTACGAGCAGTACTTC. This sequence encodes CASSQGVGSYEQYF.